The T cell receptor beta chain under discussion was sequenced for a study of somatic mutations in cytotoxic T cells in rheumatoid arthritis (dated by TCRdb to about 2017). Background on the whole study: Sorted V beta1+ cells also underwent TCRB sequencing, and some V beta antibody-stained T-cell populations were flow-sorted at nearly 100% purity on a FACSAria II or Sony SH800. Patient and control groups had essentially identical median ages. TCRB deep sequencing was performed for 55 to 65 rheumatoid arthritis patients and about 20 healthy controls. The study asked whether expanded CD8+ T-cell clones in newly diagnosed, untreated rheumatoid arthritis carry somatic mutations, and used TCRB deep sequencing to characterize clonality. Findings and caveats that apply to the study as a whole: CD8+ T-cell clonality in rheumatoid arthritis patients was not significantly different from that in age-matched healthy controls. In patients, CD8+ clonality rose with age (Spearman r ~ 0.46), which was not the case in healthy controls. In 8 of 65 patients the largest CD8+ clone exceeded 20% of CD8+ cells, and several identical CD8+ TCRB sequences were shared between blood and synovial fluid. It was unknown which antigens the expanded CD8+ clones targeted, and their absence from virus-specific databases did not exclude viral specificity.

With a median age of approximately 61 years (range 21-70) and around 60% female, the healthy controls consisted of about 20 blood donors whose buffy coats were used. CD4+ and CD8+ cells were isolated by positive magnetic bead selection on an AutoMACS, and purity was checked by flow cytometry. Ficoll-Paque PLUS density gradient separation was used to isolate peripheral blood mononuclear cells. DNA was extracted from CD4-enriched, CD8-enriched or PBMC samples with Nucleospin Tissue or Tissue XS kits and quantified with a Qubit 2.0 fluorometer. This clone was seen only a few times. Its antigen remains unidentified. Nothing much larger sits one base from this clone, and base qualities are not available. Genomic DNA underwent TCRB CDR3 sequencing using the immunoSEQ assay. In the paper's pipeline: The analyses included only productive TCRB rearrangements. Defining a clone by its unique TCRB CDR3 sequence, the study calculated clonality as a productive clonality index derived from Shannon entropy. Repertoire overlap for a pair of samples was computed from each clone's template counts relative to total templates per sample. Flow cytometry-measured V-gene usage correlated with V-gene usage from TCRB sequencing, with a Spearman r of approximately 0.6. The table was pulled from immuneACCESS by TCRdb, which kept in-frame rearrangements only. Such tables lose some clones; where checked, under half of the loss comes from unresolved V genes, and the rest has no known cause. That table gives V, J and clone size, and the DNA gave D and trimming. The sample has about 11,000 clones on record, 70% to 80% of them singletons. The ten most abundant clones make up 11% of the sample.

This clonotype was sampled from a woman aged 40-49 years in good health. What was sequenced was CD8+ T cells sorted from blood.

In nucleotide form, the sequence is TGTGCCAGCAGCTCGACTAGCGGGGGGGGCACAGATACGCAGTATTTT. Its protein reads: CASSSTSGGGTDTQYF. The chain is made from TRBV11-2 and TRBJ2-3; TRBD2 aligns with 14 central bases. CDR1 and CDR2 (SGHAT, FQNNGV) derive from the germline V gene. Spanning cysteine to phenylalanine, the CDR3 consists of 16 amino acids. Of all the DNA, just the CDR3 is kept, 48 bases in frame from base 1. V and J are trimmed by 4 bases and 1 base, and the gene matches miss 1 base of the junction.